The entry that follows covers one T cell receptor beta chain sequence. Its matching antigen is unknown. The data were taken from a study of T cell repertoires in cytomegalovirus infection. Study in general: It can be stated that public TCR beta signatures indicated CMV infection as well as a matching HLA type.

TCRdb re-analysed the reads in MiXCR, keeping a single row per CDR3 protein. The sample shows around 120,000 distinct CDR3 sequences, approximately 9.2% of them seen only once. Study-wide findings and caveats: The ex vivo response was dominated by HLA-C-restricted CMV-specific TCR beta clonotypes.

The CDR3 is 15 residues long. V gave up 6 bases and J gave up 4 bases; unmatched junction bases: 9. Germline CDR1 SNHLY, CDR2 FYNNEI. The clonotype comes from a human donor in good health (CMV status not recorded). Some clones in this sample may be carry-over from other donors' samples. This chain connects TRBV2 to TRBJ1-2; the match to TRBD1 covers 9 bases. The sample comprised PBMCs. The CDR3 sequence: CASRDPGQGVYGYTF. CDR3 DNA sequence: TGTGCCAGCAGAGATCCGGGACAGGGTGTCTATGGCTACACCTTC.